These 6 T cell receptor beta chains came from one sample sequenced in a study of CD8 T cells in ankylosing spondylitis. TCRdb recomputed calls from the 5' RACE reads with MiXCR, one row per CDR3 protein. Of around 130,000 distinct CDR3 sequences in the sample, roughly an eighth were seen once. The sequenced sample consisted of blood, either unsorted or a sorted T cell fraction (not recorded which). Receptors originate from a female donor with ankylosing spondylitis or in good health (not recorded which).

This clonotype was counted only a few times. The chain uses TRBV6-9 and TRBJ2-5; D remains unclear. The CDR3 spans 16 residues. Germline V lookup: CDR1 MNHGY, CDR2 SVAAGI. Trimming cost V 6 bases and J 5 bases, with 22 bases left between them. The CDR3 DNA is TGTGCCAGCAGCCGAGTACTGCTTAATGCAGTGGAGACCCAGTACTTC. This encodes CASSRVLLNAVETQYF.

Regarding this clonotype: Just one base apart from a much larger clone, this may be a read error. The chain uses TRBV12-3 or TRBV12-4 and TRBJ1-1, with D unclear. This CDR3 region has 12 residues. CDR3: CTSRPGFSEAFF. The CDR3 DNA is TGTACCAGCAGGCCAGGATTCTCTGAAGCTTTCTTT.

This clonotype has only a few counts. This rearrangement joins TRBV7-2 to TRBJ1-1; weak D call: TRBD1 (5 bases). The V gene's germline CDR1 is SGHTA and CDR2 FQGNSA. The V end lost 5 bases, the J end lost 5 bases, and 15 bases lay between the germline ends. The CDR3 contains 14 residues. The CDR3 region has the DNA TGTGCCAGCAGCCCCTCCGGGGCCAAAACTGAAGCTTTCTTT. This encodes CASSPSGAKTEAFF.

This clonotype has just a few counts. The chain couples TRBV12-3 or TRBV12-4 to TRBJ1-1, with unresolved D. Trimming cost V 3 bases and J 7 bases, with 15 bases left between them. This CDR3 comprises 14 residues. DNA of the CDR3: TGTGCCAGCAGTTTTTCGCTAAGAACCGATGAAGCTTTCTTT. Translating gives CASSFSLRTDEAFF.

Regarding this clonotype: Since a much larger clone is just one base distant, this may be a read error. This sequence joins TRBV10-3 and TRBJ2-1; no definite D call. The CDR3 runs to 13 residues. CDR1 ENHRY and CDR2 SYGVKD come from the germline V gene. V was trimmed by 4 bases and J by 5 bases, leaving 9 bases between them. The CDR3 region has the DNA TGTGCCATCAGTGCCAGTGACAACAATGAGCAGTTCTTC. Amino acid sequence: CAISASDNNEQFF.

V gene TRBV11-2 combines with J gene TRBJ1-4, with TRBD1 identical over 7 bases. Germline CDR1 reads SGHAT; CDR2 reads FQNNGV. Losses at the gene ends were 5 bases for V and 8 bases for J; bases not matched to a gene: 5. This CDR3 has 13 amino acids. CDR3 protein: CASSQGTDEKLFF. DNA for the CDR3: TGTGCCAGCAGCCAGGGGACAGACGAAAAACTGTTTTTT.